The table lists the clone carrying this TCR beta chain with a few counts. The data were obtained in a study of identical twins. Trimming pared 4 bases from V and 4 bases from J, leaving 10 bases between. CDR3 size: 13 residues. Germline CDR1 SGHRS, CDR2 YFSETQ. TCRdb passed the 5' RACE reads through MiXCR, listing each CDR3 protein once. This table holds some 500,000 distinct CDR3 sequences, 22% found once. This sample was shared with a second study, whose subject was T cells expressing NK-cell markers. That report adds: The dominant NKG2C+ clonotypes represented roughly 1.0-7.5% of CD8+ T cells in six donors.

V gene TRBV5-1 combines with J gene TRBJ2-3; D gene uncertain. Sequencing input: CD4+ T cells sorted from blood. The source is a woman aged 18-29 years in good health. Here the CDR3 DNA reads TGCGCCAGCAGCCCCACCGTCGCAGATACGCAGTATTTT. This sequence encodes CASSPTVADTQYF.